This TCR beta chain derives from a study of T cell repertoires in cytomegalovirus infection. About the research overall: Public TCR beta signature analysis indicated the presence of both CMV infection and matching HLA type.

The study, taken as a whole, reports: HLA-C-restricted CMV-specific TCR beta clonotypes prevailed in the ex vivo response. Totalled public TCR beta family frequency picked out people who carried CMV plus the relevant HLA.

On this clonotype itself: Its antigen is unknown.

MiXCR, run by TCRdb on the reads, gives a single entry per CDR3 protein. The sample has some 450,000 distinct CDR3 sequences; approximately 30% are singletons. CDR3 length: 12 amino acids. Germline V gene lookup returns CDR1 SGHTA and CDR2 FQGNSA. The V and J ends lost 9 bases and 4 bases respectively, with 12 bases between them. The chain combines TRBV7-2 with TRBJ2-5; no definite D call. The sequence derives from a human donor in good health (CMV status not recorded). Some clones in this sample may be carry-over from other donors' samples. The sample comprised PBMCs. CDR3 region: CASQLTRETQYF. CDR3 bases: TGTGCCAGTCAGCTTACACGAGAGACCCAGTACTTC.